This TCR beta chain was documented in a study of CD8+ T cells in alopecia areata. Study overall: A regimen of oral tofacitinib, 5 to 10 mg twice daily, was given to treated patients.

Study results and caveats: It was less clear whether patients shared TCRs than it was in mice, possibly because of HLA. Normal skin contains resident alphabeta T cells, and these are also sequenced in scalp samples. Alopecia totalis/universalis scalp especially showed more expanded CD8+ clones than normal scalp.

The sample holds a few counts of this clone. Its cognate antigen is unknown. The CDR3 length is 14 residues. V was pared by 2 bases and J by 1 base, with 8 bases between. Germline V gene sequence: CDR1 MNHNY, CDR2 SVGAGI (reference sequence). Obtained from alopecia areata patients were lesional scalp punch biopsies along with peripheral blood. Extracted from the samples, RNA was reverse transcribed into cDNA to serve as the sequencing template. Measured with immunoSEQ multiplex PCR; TCRdb has only the in-frame clones, and not every one. The table lists 7,500 to 8,500 clones, around 50% of them singletons.

The clonotype originates from a human donor with alopecia areata. V usage is TRBV6-6 and J usage is TRBJ2-5; possible D gene TRBD1, 5 bases. The sample in question was skin, obtained at week 0. The CDR3 DNA reads TGTGCCAGCAGTTACGTCAGGGTCCAAGAGACCCAGTACTTC. Translating it yields CASSYVRVQETQYF.